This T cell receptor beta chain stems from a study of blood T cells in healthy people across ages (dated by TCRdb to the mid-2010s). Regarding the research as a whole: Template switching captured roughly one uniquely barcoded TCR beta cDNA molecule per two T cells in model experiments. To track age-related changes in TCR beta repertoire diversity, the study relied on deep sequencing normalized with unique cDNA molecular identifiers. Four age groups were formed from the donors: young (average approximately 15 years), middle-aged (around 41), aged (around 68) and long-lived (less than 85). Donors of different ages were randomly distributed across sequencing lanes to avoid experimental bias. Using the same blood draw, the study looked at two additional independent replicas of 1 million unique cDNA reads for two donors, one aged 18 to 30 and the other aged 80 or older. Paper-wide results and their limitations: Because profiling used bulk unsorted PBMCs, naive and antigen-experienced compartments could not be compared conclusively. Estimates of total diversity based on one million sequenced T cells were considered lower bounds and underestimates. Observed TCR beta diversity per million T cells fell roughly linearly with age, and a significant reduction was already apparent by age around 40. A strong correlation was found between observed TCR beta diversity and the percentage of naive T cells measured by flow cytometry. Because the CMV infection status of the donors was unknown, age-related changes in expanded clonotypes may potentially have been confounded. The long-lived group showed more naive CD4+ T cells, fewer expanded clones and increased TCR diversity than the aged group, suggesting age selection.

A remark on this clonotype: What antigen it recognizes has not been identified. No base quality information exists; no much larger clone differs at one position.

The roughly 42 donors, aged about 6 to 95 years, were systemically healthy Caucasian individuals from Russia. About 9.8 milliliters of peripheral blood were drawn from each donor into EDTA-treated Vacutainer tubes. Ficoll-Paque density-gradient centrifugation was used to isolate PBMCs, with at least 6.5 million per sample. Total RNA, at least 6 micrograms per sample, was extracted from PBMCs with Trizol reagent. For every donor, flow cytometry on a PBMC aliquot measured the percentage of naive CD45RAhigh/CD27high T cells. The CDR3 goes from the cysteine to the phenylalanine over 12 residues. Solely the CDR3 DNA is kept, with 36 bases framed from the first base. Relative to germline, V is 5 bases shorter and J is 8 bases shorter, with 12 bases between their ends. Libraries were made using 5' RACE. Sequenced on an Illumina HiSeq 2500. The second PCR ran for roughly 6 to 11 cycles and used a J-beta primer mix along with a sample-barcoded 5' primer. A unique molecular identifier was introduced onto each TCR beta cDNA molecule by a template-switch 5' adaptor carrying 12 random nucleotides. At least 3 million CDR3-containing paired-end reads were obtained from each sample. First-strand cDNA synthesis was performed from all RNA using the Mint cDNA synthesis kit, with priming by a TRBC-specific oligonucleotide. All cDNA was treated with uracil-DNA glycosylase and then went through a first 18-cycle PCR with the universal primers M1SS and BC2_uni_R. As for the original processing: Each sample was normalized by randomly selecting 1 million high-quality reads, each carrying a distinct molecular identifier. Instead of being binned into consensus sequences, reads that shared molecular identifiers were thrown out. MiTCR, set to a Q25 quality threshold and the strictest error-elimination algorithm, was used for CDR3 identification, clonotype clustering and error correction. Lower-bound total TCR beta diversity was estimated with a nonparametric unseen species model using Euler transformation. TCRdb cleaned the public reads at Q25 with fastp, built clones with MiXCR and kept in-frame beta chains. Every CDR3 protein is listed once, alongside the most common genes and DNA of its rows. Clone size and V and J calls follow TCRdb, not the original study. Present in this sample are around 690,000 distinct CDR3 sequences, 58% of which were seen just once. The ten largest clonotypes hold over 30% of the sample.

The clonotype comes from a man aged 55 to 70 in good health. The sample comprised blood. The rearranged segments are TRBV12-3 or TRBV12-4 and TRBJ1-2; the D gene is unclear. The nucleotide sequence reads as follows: TGTGCCAGCAGTCCTCGGGTCCACGGCTACACCTTC. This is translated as CASSPRVHGYTF.